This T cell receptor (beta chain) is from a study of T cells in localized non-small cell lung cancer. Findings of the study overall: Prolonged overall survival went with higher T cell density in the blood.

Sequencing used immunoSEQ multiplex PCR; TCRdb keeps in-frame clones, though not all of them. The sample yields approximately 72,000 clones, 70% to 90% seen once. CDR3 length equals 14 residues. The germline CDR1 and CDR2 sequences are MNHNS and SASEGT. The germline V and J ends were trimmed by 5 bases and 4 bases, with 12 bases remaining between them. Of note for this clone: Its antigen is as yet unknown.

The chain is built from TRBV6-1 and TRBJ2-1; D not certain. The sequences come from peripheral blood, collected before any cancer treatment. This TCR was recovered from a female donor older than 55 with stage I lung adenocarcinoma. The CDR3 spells CASSRARTYNEQFF. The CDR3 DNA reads TGTGCCAGCAGTAGGGCCAGAACTTACAATGAGCAGTTCTTC.